The sequence of this TCR beta chain was determined in a study of blood T cell repertoires in COVID-19. TCRdb keeps only in-frame clones here, not all; method: immunoSEQ multiplex PCR. The sample has about 320,000 clones; roughly 85% are singletons. This CDR3 comprises 14 residues. The V gene lost 7 bases and the J gene lost 0 bases, with 11 bases spanning the gap. Germline values: CDR1 WSHSY, CDR2 SAAADI. Participant ages covered about 18 to 100 years across about two dozen US areas. Exposed study participants had met a COVID-19 case within 2 weeks before entry. The chain carries TRBV10-2 and TRBJ2-3, with D possibly matching TRBD2 (6 bases). What was sequenced was PBMCs or T cells enriched from blood (not recorded which). This clonotype originated in a young woman who had been exposed to COVID-19. CDR3 region: CASIGGSSTDTQYF. The CDR3 DNA reads TGCGCCAGCATTGGGGGGTCTAGCACAGATACGCAGTATTTT.